This T cell receptor beta chain stems from a study of control samples from healthy donors and cancer patients. TCRdb's copy holds only in-frame clones and misses some; the assay was immunoSEQ multiplex PCR. The repertoire consists of over 80,000 clones, with 91% occurring once and the leading ten covering roughly 14%. This CDR3 has 14 amino acids. V lost 0 bases, J lost 0 bases, and 6 bases lay in between. Germline CDR1 and CDR2: SGDLS and YYNGEE. Sequenced sample: blood. This receptor was identified in a man younger than 40 in good health. The chain carries TRBV9 and TRBJ1-1; maybe TRBD1 (5 bases). CDR3 sequence (DNA): TGTGCCAGCAGCGTAGCAGGGTTGAACACTGAAGCTTTCTTT. Its translation is CASSVAGLNTEAFF.